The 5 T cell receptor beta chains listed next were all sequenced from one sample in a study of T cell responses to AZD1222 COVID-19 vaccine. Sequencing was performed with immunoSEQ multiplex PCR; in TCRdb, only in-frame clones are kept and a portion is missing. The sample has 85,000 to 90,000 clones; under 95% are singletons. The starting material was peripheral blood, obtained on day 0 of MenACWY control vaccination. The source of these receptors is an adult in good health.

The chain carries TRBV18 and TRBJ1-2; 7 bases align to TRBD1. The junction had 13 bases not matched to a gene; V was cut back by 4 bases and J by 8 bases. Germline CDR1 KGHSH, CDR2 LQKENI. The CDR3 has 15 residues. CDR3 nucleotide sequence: TGTGCCAGCTCACTGGACAGGAGGGCAATTTTAGGCTACACCTTC. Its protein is CASSLDRRAILGYTF.

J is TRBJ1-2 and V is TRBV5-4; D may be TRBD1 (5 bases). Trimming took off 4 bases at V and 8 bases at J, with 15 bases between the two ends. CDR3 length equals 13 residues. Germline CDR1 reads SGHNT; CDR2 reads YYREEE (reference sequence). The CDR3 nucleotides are TGTGCCAGCAGCCGGGACTCCGCCAGGGGCTACACCTTC. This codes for CASSRDSARGYTF.

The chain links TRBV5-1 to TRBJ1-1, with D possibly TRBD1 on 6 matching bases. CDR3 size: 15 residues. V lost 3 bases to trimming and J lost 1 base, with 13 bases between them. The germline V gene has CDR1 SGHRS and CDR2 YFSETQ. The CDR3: CASSYLGRGNTEAFF. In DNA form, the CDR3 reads TGCGCCAGCAGCTATCTGGGCAGGGGGAACACTGAAGCTTTCTTT.

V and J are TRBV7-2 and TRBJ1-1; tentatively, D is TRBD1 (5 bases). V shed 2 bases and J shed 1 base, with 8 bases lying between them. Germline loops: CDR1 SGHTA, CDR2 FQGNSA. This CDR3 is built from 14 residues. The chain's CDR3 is CASSLRGWNTEAFF. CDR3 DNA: TGTGCCAGCAGCTTAAGGGGATGGAACACTGAAGCTTTCTTT.

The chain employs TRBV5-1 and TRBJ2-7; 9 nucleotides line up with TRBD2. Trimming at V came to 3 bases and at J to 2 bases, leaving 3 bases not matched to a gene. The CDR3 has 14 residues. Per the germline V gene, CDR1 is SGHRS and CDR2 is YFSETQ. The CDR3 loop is CASSSSGIAYEQYF. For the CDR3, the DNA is TGCGCCAGCAGCTCTAGCGGGATCGCCTACGAGCAGTACTTC. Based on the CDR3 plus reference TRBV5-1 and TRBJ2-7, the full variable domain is KAGVTQTPRYLIKTRGQQVTLSCSPISGHRSVSWYQQTPGQGLQFLFEYFSETQRNKGNFPGRFSGRQFSNSRSEMNVSTLELGDSALYLCASSSSGIAYEQYFGPGTRLTVT.